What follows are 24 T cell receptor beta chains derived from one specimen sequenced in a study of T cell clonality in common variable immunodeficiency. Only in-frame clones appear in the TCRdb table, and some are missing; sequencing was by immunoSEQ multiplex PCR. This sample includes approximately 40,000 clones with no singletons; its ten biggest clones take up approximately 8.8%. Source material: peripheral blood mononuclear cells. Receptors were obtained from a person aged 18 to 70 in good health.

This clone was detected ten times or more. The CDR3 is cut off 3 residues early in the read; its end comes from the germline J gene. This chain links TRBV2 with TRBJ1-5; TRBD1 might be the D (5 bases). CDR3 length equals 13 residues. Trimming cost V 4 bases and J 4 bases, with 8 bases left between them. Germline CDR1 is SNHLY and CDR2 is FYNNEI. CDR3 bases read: TGTGCCAGCAGTGGGGGCGGTAATCAGCCC. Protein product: CASSGGGNQP. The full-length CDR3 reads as CASSGGGNQPQHF. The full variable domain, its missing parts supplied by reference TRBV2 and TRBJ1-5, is EPEVTQTPSHQVTQMGQEVILRCVPISNHLYFYWYRQILGQKVEFLVSFYNNEISEKSEIFDDQFSVERPDGSNFTLKIRSTKLEDSAMYFCASSGGGNQPQHFGDGTRLSIL.

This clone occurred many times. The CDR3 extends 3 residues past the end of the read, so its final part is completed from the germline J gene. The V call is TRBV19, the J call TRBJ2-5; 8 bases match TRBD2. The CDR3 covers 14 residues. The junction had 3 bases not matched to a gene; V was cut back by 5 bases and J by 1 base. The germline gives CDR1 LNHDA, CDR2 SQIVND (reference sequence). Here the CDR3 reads CASSLTSAQETQYF. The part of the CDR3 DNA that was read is TGTGCCAGTAGTTTGACTAGCGCCCAAGAGACC.

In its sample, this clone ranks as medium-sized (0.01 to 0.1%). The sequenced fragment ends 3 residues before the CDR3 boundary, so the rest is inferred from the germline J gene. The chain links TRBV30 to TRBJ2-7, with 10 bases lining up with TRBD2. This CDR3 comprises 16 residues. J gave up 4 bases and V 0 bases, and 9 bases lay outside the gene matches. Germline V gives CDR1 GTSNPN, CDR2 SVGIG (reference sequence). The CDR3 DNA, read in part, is TGTGCCTGGAGTGTACAGGAAGCGGGAGGGCCTTACGAG. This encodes CAWSVQEAGGPYE. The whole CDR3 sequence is CAWSVQEAGGPYEQYF.

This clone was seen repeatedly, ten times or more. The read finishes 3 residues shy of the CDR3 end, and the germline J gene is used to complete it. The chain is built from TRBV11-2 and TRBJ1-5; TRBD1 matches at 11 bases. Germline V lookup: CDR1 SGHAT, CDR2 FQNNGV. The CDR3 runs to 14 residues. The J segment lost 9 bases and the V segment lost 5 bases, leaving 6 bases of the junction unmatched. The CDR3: CASSPGQGAWPQHF. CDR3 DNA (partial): TGTGCCAGCAGCCCCGGACAGGGGGCTTGGCCC.

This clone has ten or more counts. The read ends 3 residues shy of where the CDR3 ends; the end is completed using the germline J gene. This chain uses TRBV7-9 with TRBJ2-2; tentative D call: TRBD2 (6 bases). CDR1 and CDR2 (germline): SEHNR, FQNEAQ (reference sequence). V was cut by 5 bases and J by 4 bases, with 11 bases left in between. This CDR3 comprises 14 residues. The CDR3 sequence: CASSSAGPTGELFF. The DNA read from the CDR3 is TGTGCCAGCAGCAGCGCGGGGCCCACCGGGGAG.

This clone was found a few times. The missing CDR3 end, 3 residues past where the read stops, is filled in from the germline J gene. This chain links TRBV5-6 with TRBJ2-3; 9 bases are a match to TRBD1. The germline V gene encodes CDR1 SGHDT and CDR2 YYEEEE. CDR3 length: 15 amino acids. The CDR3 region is CASSWGTGNGETQYF. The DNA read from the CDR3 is TGTGCCAGCAGCTGGGGGACAGGGAACGGGGAGACG. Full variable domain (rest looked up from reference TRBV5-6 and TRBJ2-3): DAGVTQSPTHLIKTRGQQVTLRCSPKSGHDTVSWYQQALGQGPQFIFQYYEEEERQRGNFPDRFSGHQFPNYSSELNVNALLLGDSALYLCASSWGTGNGETQYFGPGTRLTVL.

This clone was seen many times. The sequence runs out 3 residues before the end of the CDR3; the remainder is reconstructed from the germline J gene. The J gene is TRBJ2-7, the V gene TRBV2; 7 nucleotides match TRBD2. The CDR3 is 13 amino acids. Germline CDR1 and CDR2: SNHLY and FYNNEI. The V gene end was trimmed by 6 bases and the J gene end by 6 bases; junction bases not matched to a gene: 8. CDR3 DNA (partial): TGTGCCAGCAGGGGGGGACTAATGGGCGAG. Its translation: CASRGGLMGE. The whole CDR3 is CASRGGLMGEQYF.

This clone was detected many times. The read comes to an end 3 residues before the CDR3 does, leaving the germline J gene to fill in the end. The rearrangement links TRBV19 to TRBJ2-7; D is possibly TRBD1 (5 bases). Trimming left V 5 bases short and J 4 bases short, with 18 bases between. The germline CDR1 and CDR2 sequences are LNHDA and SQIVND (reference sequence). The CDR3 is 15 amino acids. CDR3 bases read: TGTGCCAGTAGTCGCGCCCAAGGGGTAGGGTACGAG. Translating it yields CASSRAQGVGYE. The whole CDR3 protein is CASSRAQGVGYEQYF.

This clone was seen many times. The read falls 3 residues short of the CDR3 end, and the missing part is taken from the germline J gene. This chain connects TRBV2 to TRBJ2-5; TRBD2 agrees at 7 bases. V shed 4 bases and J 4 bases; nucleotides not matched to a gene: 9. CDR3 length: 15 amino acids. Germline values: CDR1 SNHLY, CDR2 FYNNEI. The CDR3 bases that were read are TGTGCCAGCAGTGGTAGGGCGGGAGAGGTAGAGACC. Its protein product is CASSGRAGEVET. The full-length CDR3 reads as CASSGRAGEVETQYF.

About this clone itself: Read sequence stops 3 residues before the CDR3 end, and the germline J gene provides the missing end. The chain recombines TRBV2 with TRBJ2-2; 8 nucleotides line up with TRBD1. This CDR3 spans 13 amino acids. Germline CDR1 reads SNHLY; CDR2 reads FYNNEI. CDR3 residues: CASQTGVGEKLFF. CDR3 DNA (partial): TGTGCCAGCCAGACAGGGGTGGGCGAAAAG.

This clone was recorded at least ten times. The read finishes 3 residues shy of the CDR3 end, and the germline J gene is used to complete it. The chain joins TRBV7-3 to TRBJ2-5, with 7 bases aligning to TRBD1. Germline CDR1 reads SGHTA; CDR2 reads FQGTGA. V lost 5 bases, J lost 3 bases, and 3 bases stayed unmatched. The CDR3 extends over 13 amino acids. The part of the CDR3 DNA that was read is TGTGCCAGCAGCCGACAGGGCGAAGAGACC. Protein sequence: CASSRQGEET. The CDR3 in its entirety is CASSRQGEETQYF.

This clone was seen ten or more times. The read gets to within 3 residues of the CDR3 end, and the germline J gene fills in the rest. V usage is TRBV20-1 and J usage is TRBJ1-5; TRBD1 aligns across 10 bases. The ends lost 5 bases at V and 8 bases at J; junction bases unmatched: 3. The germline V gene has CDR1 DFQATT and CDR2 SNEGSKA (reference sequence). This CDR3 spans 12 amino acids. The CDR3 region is CSAGGQGKPQHF. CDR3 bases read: TGCAGTGCTGGGGGACAGGGGAAGCCC.

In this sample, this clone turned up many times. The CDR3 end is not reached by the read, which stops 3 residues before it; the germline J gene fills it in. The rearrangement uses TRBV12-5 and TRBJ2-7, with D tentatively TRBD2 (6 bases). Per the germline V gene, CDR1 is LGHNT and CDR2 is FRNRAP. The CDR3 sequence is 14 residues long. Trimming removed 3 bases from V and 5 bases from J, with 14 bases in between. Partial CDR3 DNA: TGTGCTAGTGGTTTAAGGATCGGAGGGGACGAG. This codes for CASGLRIGGDE. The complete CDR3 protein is CASGLRIGGDEQYF.

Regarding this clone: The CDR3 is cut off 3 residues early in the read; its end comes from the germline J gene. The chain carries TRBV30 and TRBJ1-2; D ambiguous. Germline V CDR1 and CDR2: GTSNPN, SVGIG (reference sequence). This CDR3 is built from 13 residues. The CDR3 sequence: CAWTSGSAQNYTF. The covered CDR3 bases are TGTGCCTGGACTAGCGGGAGCGCTCAGAAC.

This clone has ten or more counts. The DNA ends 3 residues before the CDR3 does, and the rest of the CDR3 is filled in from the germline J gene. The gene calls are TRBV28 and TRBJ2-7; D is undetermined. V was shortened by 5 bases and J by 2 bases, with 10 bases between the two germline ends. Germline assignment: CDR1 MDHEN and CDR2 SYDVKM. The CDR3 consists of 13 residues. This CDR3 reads CASSTPSAYEQYF. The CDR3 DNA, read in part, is TGTGCCAGCAGTACACCCTCCGCCTACGAG.

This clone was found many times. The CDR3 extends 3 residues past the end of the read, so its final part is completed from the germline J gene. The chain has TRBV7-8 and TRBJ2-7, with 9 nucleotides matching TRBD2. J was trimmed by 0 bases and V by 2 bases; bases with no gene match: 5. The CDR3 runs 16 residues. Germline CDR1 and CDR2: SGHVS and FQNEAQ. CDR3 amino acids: CASSLRRGRASYEQYF. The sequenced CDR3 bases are TGTGCCAGCAGCTTAAGACGCGGGAGGGCCTCCTACGAG.

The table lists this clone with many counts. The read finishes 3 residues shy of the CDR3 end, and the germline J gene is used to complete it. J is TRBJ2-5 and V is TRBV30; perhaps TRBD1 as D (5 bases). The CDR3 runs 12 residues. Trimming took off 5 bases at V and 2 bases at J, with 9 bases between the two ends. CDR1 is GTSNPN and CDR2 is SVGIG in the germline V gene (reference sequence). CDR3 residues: CAWGAEQETQYF. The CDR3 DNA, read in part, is TGTGCCTGGGGGGCAGAACAAGAGACC.

The CDR3 spells CASSSVFRTGGLNDYTF. The CDR3 bases that were read are TGTGCCAGCAGTTCGGTGTTCCGAACAGGGGGCTTGAATGAC. V usage is TRBV2 and J usage is TRBJ1-2; 9 bases align to TRBD1. The read stops 3 residues short of the end of the CDR3; the missing end is completed from the germline J gene. Per germline, CDR1 SNHLY and CDR2 FYNNEI. The CDR3 extends over 17 amino acids.

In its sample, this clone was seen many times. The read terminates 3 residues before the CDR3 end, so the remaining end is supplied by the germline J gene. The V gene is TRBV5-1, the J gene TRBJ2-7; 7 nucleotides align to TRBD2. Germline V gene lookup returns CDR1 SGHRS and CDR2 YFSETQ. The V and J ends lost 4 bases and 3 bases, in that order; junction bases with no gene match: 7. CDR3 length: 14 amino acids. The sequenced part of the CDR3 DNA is TGCGCCAGCAGCCCGGCCGGGACTAACTACGAG. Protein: CASSPAGTNYE. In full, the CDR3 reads CASSPAGTNYEQYF.

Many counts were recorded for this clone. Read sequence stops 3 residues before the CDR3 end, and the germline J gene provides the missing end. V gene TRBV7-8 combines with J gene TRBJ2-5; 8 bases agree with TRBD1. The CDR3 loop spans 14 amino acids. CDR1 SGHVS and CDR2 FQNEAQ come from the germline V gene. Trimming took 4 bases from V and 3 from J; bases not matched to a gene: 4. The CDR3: CASSSSTGEETQYF. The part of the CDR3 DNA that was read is TGTGCCAGCAGCTCCTCGACAGGGGAAGAGACC.

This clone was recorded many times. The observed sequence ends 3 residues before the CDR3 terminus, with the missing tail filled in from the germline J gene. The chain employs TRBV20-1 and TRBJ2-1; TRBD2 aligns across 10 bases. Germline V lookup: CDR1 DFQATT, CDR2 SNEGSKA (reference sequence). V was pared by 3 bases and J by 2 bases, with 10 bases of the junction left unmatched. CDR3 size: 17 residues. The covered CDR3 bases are TGCAGTGCTAGTAGGCCTAGCGGGAGTCCGACCTACAATGAG. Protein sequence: CSASRPSGSPTYNE. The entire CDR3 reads CSASRPSGSPTYNEQFF.

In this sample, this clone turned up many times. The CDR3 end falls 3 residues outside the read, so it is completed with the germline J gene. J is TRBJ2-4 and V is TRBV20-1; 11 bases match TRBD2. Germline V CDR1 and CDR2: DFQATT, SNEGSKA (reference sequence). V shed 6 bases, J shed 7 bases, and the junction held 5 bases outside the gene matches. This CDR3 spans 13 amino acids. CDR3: CSALLAGDNIQYF. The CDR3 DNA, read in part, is TGCAGTGCCTTACTAGCGGGAGACAACATT.

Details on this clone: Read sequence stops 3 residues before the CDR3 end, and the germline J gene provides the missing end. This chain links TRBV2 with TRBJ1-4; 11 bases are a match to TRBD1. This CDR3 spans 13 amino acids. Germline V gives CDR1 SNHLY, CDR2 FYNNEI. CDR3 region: CASRGQGDSPLFF. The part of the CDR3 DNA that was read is TGTGCCAGCAGGGGACAGGGGGATTCACCA.

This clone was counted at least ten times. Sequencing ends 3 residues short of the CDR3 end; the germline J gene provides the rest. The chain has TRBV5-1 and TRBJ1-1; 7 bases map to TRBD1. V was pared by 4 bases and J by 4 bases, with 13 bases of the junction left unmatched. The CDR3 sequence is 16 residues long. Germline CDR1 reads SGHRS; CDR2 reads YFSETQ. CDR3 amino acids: CASSPGGRGARTEAFF. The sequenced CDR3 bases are TGCGCCAGCAGCCCCGGCGGCAGGGGGGCGCGCACTGAA.